This T cell receptor beta chain is drawn from a study of OX40 agonist ivuxolimab in advanced cancers. Overall study: At doses from 0.01 to 10 mg/kg, patients were given intravenous ivuxolimab every 2 weeks.

Here immunoSEQ multiplex PCR was the method, and the copy in TCRdb shows in-frame clones only, minus some. The sample has approximately 55,000 clones; about 86% are singletons. CDR1 MDHEN and CDR2 SYDVKM come from the germline V gene. V was shortened by 7 bases and J by 3 bases, with 15 bases between the two germline ends. The CDR3 extends over 14 amino acids. The clonotype was recovered from an adult with an advanced solid tumor such as melanoma, head and neck, liver or kidney cancer. This chain links TRBV28 with TRBJ1-1; D is unresolved. Sequenced here: CD4+ or CD8+ T cells sorted from blood, sampled in a trial of the OX40 agonist ivuxolimab. CDR3 sequence (DNA): TGTGCCAGCACTGGGAGGTCGTGGGACACTGAAGCTTTCTTT. This codes for CASTGRSWDTEAFF.